This entry concerns a single T cell receptor (beta chain). The sample is drawn from a study of control samples from healthy donors and cancer patients. Repertoires were generated with immunoSEQ multiplex PCR, while TCRdb's copy carries only in-frame clones and drops some. The sample lists under 140,000 clones, roughly 90% occurring once. CDR3 size: 16 residues. Germline-derived CDR1 and CDR2 are SGHTA and FQGTGA. Trimming took 0 bases from V and 6 from J; bases not matched to a gene: 7. This TCR was sampled from an older woman with lung cancer. This chain links TRBV7-3 with TRBJ2-1; 8 bases fit TRBD2. The sequencing sample was made of PBMCs. The CDR3 is CASSLTRTSHTNEQFF. CDR3 in DNA: TGTGCCAGCAGCTTAACCCGGACTAGCCATACCAATGAGCAGTTCTTC.